Shown below are 25 T cell receptor beta chains from a single sample sequenced in a study of T-cell memory formation after mild COVID-19. TCRdb re-derived calls from the 5' RACE reads in MiXCR, one entry per CDR3 protein. Of approximately 30,000 distinct CDR3 sequences in the sample, around 16% were seen once. Material for sequencing was PBMCs or a T cell subset sorted from them (not recorded which). Receptors were obtained from an adult who had mild COVID-19 (a few samples of this study predate the infection). Cell type and time point are not known.

This clonotype was seen many times. The chain carries TRBV12-3 or TRBV12-4 and TRBJ1-2; D is uncertain. The ends were cut back, 6 bases at V and 2 bases at J, with 16 bases in the middle. The CDR3 is 15 residues long. The chain's CDR3 is CASSLAMIGNYGYTF. The CDR3 DNA sequence: TGTGCCAGCAGCCTGGCTATGATCGGGAACTATGGCTACACCTTC.

This clonotype has a count of ten or more. V usage is TRBV6-5 and J usage is TRBJ2-5; 13 bases are a match to TRBD2. Germline CDR1 is MNHEY and CDR2 is SVGAGI. V lost 6 bases, J lost 3 bases, and 7 bases stayed unmatched. The CDR3 totals 16 residues. The CDR3 nucleotides read TGTGCCAGCAGCAACGGACTAGCGGGGGCCAAAGAGACCCAGTACTTC. Amino acids: CASSNGLAGAKETQYF.

This clonotype was observed at least ten times. The CDR3 spells CATSRGASTDTQYF. CDR3 sequence (DNA): TGTGCCACCAGCAGAGGGGCCAGCACAGATACGCAGTATTTT. V is TRBV15 and J is TRBJ2-3; D gene uncertain. Germline CDR1 and CDR2: LNHNV and YYDKDF (reference sequence). The CDR3 spans 14 residues. Trimming shortened V by 1 base and J by 0 bases, and 5 bases separated the two germline ends.

The V and J genes are TRBV4-2 and TRBJ2-5, with D perhaps TRBD2 (6 bases). V was pared by 0 bases and J by 4 bases, with 9 bases between. The CDR3 runs 14 residues. Germline V lookup: CDR1 LGHNA, CDR2 YNFKEQ. CDR3 DNA: TGTGCCAGCAGCCAAGAAGCCGGGAGAGAGACCCAGTACTTC. Amino acids: CASSQEAGRETQYF.

The chain recombines TRBV4-1 with TRBJ2-3; D gene ambiguous. The CDR3 consists of 16 residues. The ends were cut back, 0 bases at V and 2 bases at J, with 12 bases in the middle. Per the germline V gene, CDR1 is MGHRA and CDR2 is YSYEKL. For the CDR3, the DNA is TGCGCCAGCAGCCAAGACGGACCCGGTAACACAGATACGCAGTATTTT. This encodes CASSQDGPGNTDTQYF.

In this sample, this clonotype turned up many times. The rearrangement links TRBV12-3 or TRBV12-4 to TRBJ2-7; D is perhaps TRBD1 (6 bases). The CDR3 is made up of 13 amino acids. The ends were cut back, 3 bases at V and 6 bases at J, with 12 bases in the middle. The CDR3 sequence: CASSFDVRGEQYF. CDR3 in DNA: TGTGCCAGCAGTTTCGACGTCAGGGGCGAGCAGTACTTC.

This clonotype is categorized as medium-sized. This chain links TRBV5-1 with TRBJ2-3, with TRBD2 matching 8 bases. The CDR3 extends over 15 amino acids. Trimming at V came to 4 bases and at J to 5 bases, leaving 9 bases not matched to a gene. Germline V lookup: CDR1 SGHRS, CDR2 YFSETQ. CDR3 sequence reads: CASSARTSPVDTQYF. DNA for the CDR3: TGCGCCAGCAGCGCCCGGACTAGCCCCGTAGATACGCAGTATTTT.

This clonotype showed up many times. V gene TRBV5-1 combines with J gene TRBJ2-7; D is ambiguous. CDR3 length equals 18 residues. The V gene lost 1 base and the J gene lost 0 bases, with 20 bases spanning the gap. Per germline, CDR1 SGHRS and CDR2 YFSETQ. The CDR3 coding sequence is TGCGCCAGCAGCTTGAAGTCGCCGAGTCCCTCGGGCTCCTACGAGCAGTACTTC. Residues: CASSLKSPSPSGSYEQYF.

This clonotype was seen many times. The J gene is TRBJ1-4, the V gene TRBV12-3 or TRBV12-4; D call uncertain. This CDR3 is built from 14 residues. V lost 6 bases and J 7 bases, leaving 15 bases between the germline ends. CDR3 loop: CASSPLPQSEKLFF. The CDR3 DNA reads TGTGCCAGCAGCCCCCTCCCCCAGAGTGAAAAACTGTTTTTT.

In its sample, this clonotype was seen many times. DNA of the CDR3: TGCAGCGTTGGTCGGCGATTCGAGCAGTTCTTC. Translating it yields CSVGRRFEQFF. The chain is built from TRBV29-1 and TRBJ2-1, with D hard to call. CDR3 length: 11 amino acids. Trimming shortened V by 4 bases and J by 10 bases, and 11 bases separated the two germline ends. The germline V gene encodes CDR1 SQVTM and CDR2 ANQGSEA.

J is TRBJ2-2 and V is TRBV5-6, with no clear D. The CDR3 runs to 13 residues. The V gene's germline CDR1 is SGHDT and CDR2 YYEEEE. V lost 1 base and J 1 base, leaving 2 bases between the germline ends. The CDR3 region has the DNA TGTGCCAGCAGCTTGATGAACACCGGGGAGCTGTTTTTT. Translated: CASSLMNTGELFF.

This clonotype was seen at least ten times. The rearrangement uses TRBV6-5 and TRBJ2-3; unclear D gene. Trimming stripped 6 bases from V and 0 bases from J, with 4 bases between. There are 12 residues in the CDR3. The germline CDR1 and CDR2 sequences are MNHEY and SVGAGI. The CDR3 DNA reads as TGTGCCAGCAGGTCTAGCACAGATACGCAGTATTTT. This codes for CASRSSTDTQYF.

This rearrangement joins TRBV7-2 to TRBJ2-1, with a possible D match to TRBD1 (6 bases). Looked up from germline, CDR1 is SGHTA and CDR2 is FQGNSA. Between the trimmed V and J ends, which lost 5 bases and 6 bases, there was a span of 20 bases. The CDR3 runs to 16 residues. The chain's CDR3 is CASSPHRARWGNEQFF. For the CDR3, the DNA is TGTGCCAGCAGCCCACACAGGGCTCGGTGGGGCAATGAGCAGTTCTTC.

The V and J genes are TRBV2 and TRBJ1-2; possibly TRBD1 for D (5 bases). Germline CDR1 reads SNHLY; CDR2 reads FYNNEI. The CDR3 covers 14 residues. Trimming pared 4 bases from V and 3 bases from J, leaving 12 bases between. The CDR3 loop reads CASSGLGTDYGYTF. As DNA, the CDR3 is TGTGCCAGCAGTGGATTGGGGACTGACTATGGCTACACCTTC.

This clonotype was counted ten times or more. The CDR3 here is CASRTTGRDEQYF. CDR3 DNA: TGTGCCAGCAGGACGACAGGGAGGGACGAGCAGTACTTC. The rearrangement joins TRBV12-3 or TRBV12-4 to TRBJ2-7, with D perhaps given as TRBD1 or TRBD2 (7 bases each). Between the trimmed V and J ends, which lost 6 bases and 5 bases, there was a span of 14 bases. The length of the CDR3 is 13 residues.

This clonotype was observed many times. The gene calls are TRBV7-3 and TRBJ2-5; D is uncertain. Trimming shortened V by 5 bases and J by 2 bases, and 12 bases separated the two germline ends. This CDR3 spans 14 amino acids. The germline CDR1 and CDR2 sequences are SGHTA and FQGTGA. The CDR3 bases are TGTGCCAGCAGCCAATTTGCCTTGCAAGAGACCCAGTACTTC. It codes for CASSQFALQETQYF.

This rearrangement joins TRBV12-3 or TRBV12-4 to TRBJ1-4, with D possibly being TRBD1 (5 bases). Trimming took off 6 bases at V and 2 bases at J, with 10 bases between the two ends. The CDR3 totals 14 residues. In nucleotides, the CDR3 is TGTGCCAGCAGATCAGGGAATACTAATGAAAAACTGTTTTTT. It is translated as CASRSGNTNEKLFF.

This clonotype has only a few counts. The CDR3 loop reads CSALHINTEAFF. The CDR3 nucleotides are TGCAGTGCTTTACACATCAACACTGAAGCTTTCTTT. The chain employs TRBV20-1 and TRBJ1-1; D gene ambiguous. Germline V gives CDR1 DFQATT, CDR2 SNEGSKA (reference sequence). This CDR3 region has 12 residues. Trimming stripped 5 bases from V and 2 bases from J, with 9 bases between.

The table lists this clonotype with many counts. V and J are TRBV20-1 and TRBJ1-4; D not resolved. The ends were cut back, 5 bases at V and 14 bases at J, with 21 bases in the middle. The CDR3 covers 13 residues. Per the germline V gene, CDR1 is DFQATT and CDR2 is SNEGSKA (reference sequence). The CDR3 reads CSALSGNSLSLFF. The CDR3 nucleotides read TGCAGTGCTCTATCCGGCAATTCCCTCAGCCTGTTTTTT.

This clonotype was recorded a few times. This sequence joins TRBV10-3 and TRBJ1-2, with D uncertain. The CDR3 loop spans 14 amino acids. Trimming removed 8 bases at V and 3 bases at J, with 16 bases between. Germline V gene sequence: CDR1 ENHRY, CDR2 SYGVKD. As DNA, the CDR3 is TGTGCCATCCCCCGGGAGGAGACGTACTATGGCTACACCTTC. It codes for CAIPREETYYGYTF.

This chain uses TRBV7-6 with TRBJ1-1; possible D gene TRBD1, 6 bases. In germline, CDR1 is SGHVS, CDR2 FNYEAQ. Deletions cut 5 bases from V and 3 bases from J, with 13 bases between. CDR3 length: 14 residues. CDR3 coding DNA: TGTGCCAGCAGCCCAATGGACAGTTACACTGAAGCTTTCTTT. This codes for CASSPMDSYTEAFF.

This clonotype was observed a handful of times. The chain uses TRBV29-1 and TRBJ2-5; D is perhaps TRBD1 (6 bases). Trimming shortened V by 7 bases and J by 4 bases, and 19 bases separated the two germline ends. CDR1 is SQVTM, CDR2 ANQGSEA, per germline. The CDR3 is 14 residues long. The CDR3 DNA is TGCAGCGCCAGGGGTAGGCAGGACGCAGAGACCCAGTACTTC. The encoded protein is CSARGRQDAETQYF.

In its sample, this clonotype was seen many times. The J gene is TRBJ1-2, the V gene TRBV5-1; D ambiguous. The germline V gene encodes CDR1 SGHRS and CDR2 YFSETQ. With 3 bases removed from V and 9 bases from J, the gap between germline ends came to 15 bases. The CDR3 covers 13 residues. CDR3 in amino acids: CASSSESGMSYTF. As DNA, the CDR3 is TGCGCCAGCAGCTCAGAATCCGGTATGAGCTACACCTTC.

This clonotype occurred many times. The V gene is TRBV20-1, the J gene TRBJ2-1; D is ambiguous. Per germline, CDR1 DFQATT and CDR2 SNEGSKA (reference sequence). This CDR3 is built from 13 residues. V was clipped by 0 bases and J by 10 bases, with 13 bases between them. The CDR3 sequence: CSARDLTIREQFF. CDR3 in DNA: TGCAGTGCTAGAGATCTAACCATACGCGAGCAGTTCTTC.

In this sample, this clonotype is medium-sized. The chain combines TRBV5-1 with TRBJ2-3; TRBD2 is a possible D gene (6 bases). In germline, CDR1 is SGHRS, CDR2 YFSETQ. The V end was cut by 7 bases, the J end by 2 bases, with 14 bases between. The CDR3 extends over 14 amino acids. The CDR3 loop reads CASASRGTTDTQYF. The CDR3 region has the DNA TGCGCCAGCGCCTCGCGGGGCACCACAGATACGCAGTATTTT.